This T cell receptor (beta chain) derives from a study of blood T cell repertoires in COVID-19. At the level of the study: Researchers got acute and convalescent COVID-19 samples from the United States, Italy and Spain. T cells, B-cell-depleted T cells, or PBMCs supplied cDNA or gDNA.

In the authors' methods: Estimated nucleated cell counts came from reference gene primer amplification. TCRdb's copy holds only in-frame clones and misses some; the assay was immunoSEQ multiplex PCR. V and J calls and clone size come straight from that table; D and trimming were deduced from the DNA. The sample includes about 84,000 clones, 83% of them seen just once. V shed 3 bases and J 0 bases; nucleotides not matched to a gene: 5. This CDR3 has 16 amino acids. Per the germline V gene, CDR1 is LNHDA and CDR2 is SQIVND (reference sequence). The chain recombines TRBV19 with TRBJ1-2; 9 bases match TRBD1. The sequenced sample was peripheral blood. This clonotype originated in a woman older than 75 with acute or convalescent COVID-19. This CDR3 is CASSILTGGTNYGYTF. CDR3 sequence (DNA): TGTGCCAGTAGTATTTTGACAGGGGGGACTAACTATGGCTACACCTTC.